This TCR beta chain was sequenced during a study of tumor-infiltrating lymphocytes in primary liver carcinoma (dated by TCRdb to the late 2010s). Background for the entire study: Between late 2015 and March 2016, a few patients in China with histopathologically diagnosed primary liver carcinoma had their tumors surgically resected. The five patients, three men and two women aged 30 to 69 years, had hepatocellular carcinoma (four) or combined HCC and intrahepatic cholangiocarcinoma (one). The five patients had tumors of stage T1-T3 N0M0, with maximum diameters ranging from 4.2 to 10 cm. Roughly 3.5 to 7.5 million productive TCRbeta reads were obtained per sample, and no significant difference in read depth was found between tissue types. The study combined TCRbeta repertoire sequencing, expression microarrays and whole-exome sequencing across five regions of each liver tumor, with adjacent normal tissue and blood. A total of around 35 specimens from 5 patients went through TCRbeta repertoire sequencing, namely 25 tumor regions, 5 adjacent noncancerous liver tissues and 5 peripheral blood samples. Repertoires from technical replicates were highly reproducible, with mean shared-clone rates around 0.87 and correlation coefficients above 0.98.

The CDR3 numbers 15 residues from cysteine through phenylalanine. The kept DNA is CDR3 alone, 45 bases in frame from the first base. Taken from the germline V gene, the CDR1 and CDR2 loops are SGHDT and YYEEEE. The V end loses 2 bases and the J end loses 6 bases, and a stretch of 16 bases separates them. RNA from unsorted whole blood was extracted with TRIzol reagent, and germline DNA was obtained with the DNeasy Blood & Tissue kit. At the time of sampling, the patients were treatment-naive and had chronic HBV infection. Before surgery, approximately 4.3 milliliters of peripheral blood were drawn into K2EDTA tubes. Starting from about 500 ng total RNA, TCRbeta-specific cDNA was produced by reverse transcription with a constant-region primer and ProtoScript II reverse transcriptase. Three nested multiplex PCR rounds, following a slightly modified ARM-PCR procedure, were used to build the TCRbeta libraries. Multiplex TRBV1-TRBV30 forward primers and a Cbeta reverse primer were used in the first two PCR rounds, each of which was run for around 10 cycles. A final 25-cycle PCR with Deep VentR polymerase added sample barcodes and Illumina adapters. Amplicons of 200-500 bp were gel-purified with a QIAquick gel extraction kit before sequencing. An Illumina HiSeq 2500 was used to sequence the TCRbeta amplicons with 250-bp paired-end reads. Processing in the source paper ran as follows. Quality trimming of reads was performed with Trimmomatic v0.33, and paired reads were merged with FLASH v1.2.11 so that full CDR3 sequences could be recovered. V, D and J germline segments were assigned to the rearranged TCRbeta sequences by MiGEC v1.2.1b. Clonotype statistics, along with Shannon-Wiener diversity indices, were calculated using VDJtools v1.0.0. To reduce sampling bias, subsequent analyses other than the diversity analysis used only the 250 most abundant clonotypes in each sample. TCRdb took the public reads, trimmed them with fastp at Q25, ran MiXCR for clone calling and kept in-frame beta chains. Each CDR3 protein appears once, grouped with its most common genes and DNA. TCRdb, not the authors, supplied the V and J calls. The sample table records 250,000 to 400,000 distinct CDR3 sequences; roughly 60% of these occur just once. The ten largest clones add up to roughly 8.6% of the sample.

What the study reported, not specific to this receptor: With just a handful of patients in the study, the authors point out that the findings should be validated in a larger study. Because sequencing covered only the TCR beta chain and unpaired alpha chains were not captured, true repertoire diversity is likely underestimated. Because the samples were bulk and unsorted, CD4+ and CD8+ T cell repertoires could not be compared. Compared with blood, tumors had a significantly larger share of the repertoire taken up by the top 250 clones (p = 0.039). Repertoire overlap was higher between tumor regions (mean roughly 35%) than tumor-adjacent (approximately 17%) or tumor-blood (14%) pairs, consistent with antigen-driven expansion.

On this clonotype itself: Its antigen remains unidentified. Being one base from a much bigger clone, this may be a read error.

Input material: peripheral blood. The TCR originated in a man aged 35 to 55 with primary liver carcinoma and hepatitis B virus infection. The V gene is TRBV5-6 and the J gene is TRBJ2-3; the D gene is perhaps TRBD2, on 6 matching bases. The nucleotide sequence is TGTGCCAGCAGCTTCGGGCCCCGCCGGGGGGATACGCAGTATTTT. This codes for CASSFGPRRGDTQYF.